The present T cell receptor beta chain was sequenced within a study of OX40 agonist ivuxolimab in advanced cancers. TCRdb keeps only in-frame clones here, not all; method: immunoSEQ multiplex PCR. The sample contains 20,000 or so clones, 74% of which appear only once. Germline V lookup: CDR1 MNHNY, CDR2 SVGAGI (reference sequence). CDR3 length: 16 amino acids. V gave up 3 bases and J gave up 1 base, with 15 bases separating them. A few counts support this clone. Antigen: not known. Study-level points and caveats: There were, on average, more expanded clones in CD8+ T cells than in CD4+.

V gene TRBV6-6 combines with J gene TRBJ1-1; weak D call: TRBD1 (5 bases). The clonotype originates from an adult with an advanced solid tumor such as melanoma, head and neck, liver or kidney cancer. The starting material was CD4+ or CD8+ T cells sorted from blood, obtained in a trial of the OX40 agonist ivuxolimab. This CDR3 reads CASSYAVGGENTEAFF. For the CDR3, the DNA is TGTGCCAGCAGTTATGCTGTTGGGGGGGAGAACACTGAAGCTTTCTTT.